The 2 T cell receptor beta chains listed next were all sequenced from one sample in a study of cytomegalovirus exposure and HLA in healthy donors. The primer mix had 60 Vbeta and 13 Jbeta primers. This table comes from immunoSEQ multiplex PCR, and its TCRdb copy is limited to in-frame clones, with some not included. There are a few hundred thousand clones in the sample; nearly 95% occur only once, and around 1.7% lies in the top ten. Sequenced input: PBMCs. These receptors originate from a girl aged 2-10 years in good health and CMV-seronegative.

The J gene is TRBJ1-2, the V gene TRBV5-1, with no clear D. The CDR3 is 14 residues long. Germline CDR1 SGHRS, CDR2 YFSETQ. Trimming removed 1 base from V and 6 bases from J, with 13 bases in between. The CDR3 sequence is CASSLWRGVDGYTF. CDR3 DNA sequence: TGCGCCAGCAGCTTGTGGCGGGGAGTGGATGGCTACACCTTC.

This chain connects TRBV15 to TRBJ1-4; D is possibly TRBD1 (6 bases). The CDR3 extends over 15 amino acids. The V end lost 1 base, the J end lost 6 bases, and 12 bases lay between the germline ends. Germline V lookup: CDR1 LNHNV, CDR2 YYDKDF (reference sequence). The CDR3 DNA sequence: TGTGCCACCAGCAGAGCGGTAGGGGGGGATGAAAAACTGTTTTTT. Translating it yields CATSRAVGGDEKLFF. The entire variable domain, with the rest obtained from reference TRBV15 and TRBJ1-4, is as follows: DAMVIQNPRYQVTQFGKPVTLSCSQTLNHNVMYWYQQKSSQAPKLLFHYYDKDFNNEADTPDNFQSRRPNTSFCFLDIRSPGLGDTAMYLCATSRAVGGDEKLFFGSGTQLSVL.